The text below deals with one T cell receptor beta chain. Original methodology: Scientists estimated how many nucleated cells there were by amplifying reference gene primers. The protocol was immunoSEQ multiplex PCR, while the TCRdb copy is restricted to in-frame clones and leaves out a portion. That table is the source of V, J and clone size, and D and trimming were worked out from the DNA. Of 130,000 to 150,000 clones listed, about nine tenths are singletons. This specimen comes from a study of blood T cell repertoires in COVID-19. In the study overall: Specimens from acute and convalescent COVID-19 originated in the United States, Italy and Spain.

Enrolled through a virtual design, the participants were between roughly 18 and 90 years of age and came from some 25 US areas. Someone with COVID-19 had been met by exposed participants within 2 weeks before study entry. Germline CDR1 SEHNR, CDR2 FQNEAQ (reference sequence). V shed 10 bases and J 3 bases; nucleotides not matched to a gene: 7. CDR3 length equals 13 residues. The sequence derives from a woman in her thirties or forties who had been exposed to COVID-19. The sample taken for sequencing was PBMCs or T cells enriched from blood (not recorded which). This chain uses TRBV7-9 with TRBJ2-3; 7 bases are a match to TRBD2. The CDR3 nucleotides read TGTGCCACCCGGGGTAGCGGGACAGATACGCAGTATTTT. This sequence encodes CATRGSGTDTQYF.